This T cell receptor beta chain was identified in a study of cytomegalovirus exposure and HLA in healthy donors listed by TCRdb under 2017. Broadly, across the study: According to a later analysis, the 120 or so validation repertoires were produced on the same platform as the 666 repertoires of the first cohort. In addition to the first cohort of approximately 650 subjects, a separate validation cohort of 100 to 150 different subjects was used. The study was designed to test whether signatures of past pathogen exposure could be identified by cataloging public T cell receptors. To predict cytomegalovirus infection status, the study combined high-throughput TCR immunosequencing, statistical association of individual TCRs with disease status, and machine learning. The full study reports these points: The validation cohort had no HLA typing available for a later analysis, so co-occurrence within that cohort was assessed over all 120 or so repertoires. The classifier was reported to diagnose cytomegalovirus status with high specificity and sensitivity in both the original and validation cohorts. In vitro tests confirmed that a few of the cytomegalovirus-associated TCR beta chains recognize cytomegalovirus antigens. A total of fewer than 200 TCR beta chains were listed by the study as associated with cytomegalovirus. Across donors, most TCR sequences were observed very rarely, whereas some public TCRs were present in many individuals. Subsequent analysis determined that TCRs grouped into clusters in the first cohort also showed a tendency toward co-occurrence across the approximately 120 validation repertoires, and about 94% of cluster scores exceeded 0. According to the authors, the approach could potentially be generalized to other disease states and immunological phenotypes.

The method behind the library was the immunoSEQ multiplex PCR assay. Per the authors' processing: A statistical classification framework was built to diagnose cytomegalovirus status from the catalog of TCR beta chain sequences. TCRdb carries this immuneACCESS record with in-frame sequences only. Its versions omit some clonotypes, under half of them owing to an unresolved V gene in the studies checked, with the rest unexplained. Clone size and the V and J calls come from that table; the DNA yielded D and trimming. For this sample there are more than 120,000 clones; about 87% appear just once. The biggest ten clones account for about 4.9% of the sample. The donors belonged to the validation cohort of 120 subjects, which was separate from the approximately 660-subject first cohort. Details on this clone: Its antigen remains undetermined. Base-call qualities are not available, and no considerably larger clone is one nucleotide away.

The junction shows trimming of 1 base on V and 2 bases on J, plus 12 bases between the germline ends. The CDR3, cysteine through phenylalanine, is 15 amino acids long. The read is trimmed to its CDR3 DNA, 45 bases read in frame from base 1. In the germline V gene, CDR1 corresponds to SGHAT and CDR2 to FQNNGV. The sequencing sample was made of PBMCs. This TCR was sampled from a man aged 18 to 30 in good health and CMV-seropositive. Here the chain combines TRBV11-2 and TRBJ2-7, and the D gene may be TRBD1, 5 bases matching. The sequenced DNA: TGTGCCAGCAGCTTAGGAGCAGGGCCAACCTACGAGCAGTACTTC. It specifies CASSLGAGPTYEQYF.